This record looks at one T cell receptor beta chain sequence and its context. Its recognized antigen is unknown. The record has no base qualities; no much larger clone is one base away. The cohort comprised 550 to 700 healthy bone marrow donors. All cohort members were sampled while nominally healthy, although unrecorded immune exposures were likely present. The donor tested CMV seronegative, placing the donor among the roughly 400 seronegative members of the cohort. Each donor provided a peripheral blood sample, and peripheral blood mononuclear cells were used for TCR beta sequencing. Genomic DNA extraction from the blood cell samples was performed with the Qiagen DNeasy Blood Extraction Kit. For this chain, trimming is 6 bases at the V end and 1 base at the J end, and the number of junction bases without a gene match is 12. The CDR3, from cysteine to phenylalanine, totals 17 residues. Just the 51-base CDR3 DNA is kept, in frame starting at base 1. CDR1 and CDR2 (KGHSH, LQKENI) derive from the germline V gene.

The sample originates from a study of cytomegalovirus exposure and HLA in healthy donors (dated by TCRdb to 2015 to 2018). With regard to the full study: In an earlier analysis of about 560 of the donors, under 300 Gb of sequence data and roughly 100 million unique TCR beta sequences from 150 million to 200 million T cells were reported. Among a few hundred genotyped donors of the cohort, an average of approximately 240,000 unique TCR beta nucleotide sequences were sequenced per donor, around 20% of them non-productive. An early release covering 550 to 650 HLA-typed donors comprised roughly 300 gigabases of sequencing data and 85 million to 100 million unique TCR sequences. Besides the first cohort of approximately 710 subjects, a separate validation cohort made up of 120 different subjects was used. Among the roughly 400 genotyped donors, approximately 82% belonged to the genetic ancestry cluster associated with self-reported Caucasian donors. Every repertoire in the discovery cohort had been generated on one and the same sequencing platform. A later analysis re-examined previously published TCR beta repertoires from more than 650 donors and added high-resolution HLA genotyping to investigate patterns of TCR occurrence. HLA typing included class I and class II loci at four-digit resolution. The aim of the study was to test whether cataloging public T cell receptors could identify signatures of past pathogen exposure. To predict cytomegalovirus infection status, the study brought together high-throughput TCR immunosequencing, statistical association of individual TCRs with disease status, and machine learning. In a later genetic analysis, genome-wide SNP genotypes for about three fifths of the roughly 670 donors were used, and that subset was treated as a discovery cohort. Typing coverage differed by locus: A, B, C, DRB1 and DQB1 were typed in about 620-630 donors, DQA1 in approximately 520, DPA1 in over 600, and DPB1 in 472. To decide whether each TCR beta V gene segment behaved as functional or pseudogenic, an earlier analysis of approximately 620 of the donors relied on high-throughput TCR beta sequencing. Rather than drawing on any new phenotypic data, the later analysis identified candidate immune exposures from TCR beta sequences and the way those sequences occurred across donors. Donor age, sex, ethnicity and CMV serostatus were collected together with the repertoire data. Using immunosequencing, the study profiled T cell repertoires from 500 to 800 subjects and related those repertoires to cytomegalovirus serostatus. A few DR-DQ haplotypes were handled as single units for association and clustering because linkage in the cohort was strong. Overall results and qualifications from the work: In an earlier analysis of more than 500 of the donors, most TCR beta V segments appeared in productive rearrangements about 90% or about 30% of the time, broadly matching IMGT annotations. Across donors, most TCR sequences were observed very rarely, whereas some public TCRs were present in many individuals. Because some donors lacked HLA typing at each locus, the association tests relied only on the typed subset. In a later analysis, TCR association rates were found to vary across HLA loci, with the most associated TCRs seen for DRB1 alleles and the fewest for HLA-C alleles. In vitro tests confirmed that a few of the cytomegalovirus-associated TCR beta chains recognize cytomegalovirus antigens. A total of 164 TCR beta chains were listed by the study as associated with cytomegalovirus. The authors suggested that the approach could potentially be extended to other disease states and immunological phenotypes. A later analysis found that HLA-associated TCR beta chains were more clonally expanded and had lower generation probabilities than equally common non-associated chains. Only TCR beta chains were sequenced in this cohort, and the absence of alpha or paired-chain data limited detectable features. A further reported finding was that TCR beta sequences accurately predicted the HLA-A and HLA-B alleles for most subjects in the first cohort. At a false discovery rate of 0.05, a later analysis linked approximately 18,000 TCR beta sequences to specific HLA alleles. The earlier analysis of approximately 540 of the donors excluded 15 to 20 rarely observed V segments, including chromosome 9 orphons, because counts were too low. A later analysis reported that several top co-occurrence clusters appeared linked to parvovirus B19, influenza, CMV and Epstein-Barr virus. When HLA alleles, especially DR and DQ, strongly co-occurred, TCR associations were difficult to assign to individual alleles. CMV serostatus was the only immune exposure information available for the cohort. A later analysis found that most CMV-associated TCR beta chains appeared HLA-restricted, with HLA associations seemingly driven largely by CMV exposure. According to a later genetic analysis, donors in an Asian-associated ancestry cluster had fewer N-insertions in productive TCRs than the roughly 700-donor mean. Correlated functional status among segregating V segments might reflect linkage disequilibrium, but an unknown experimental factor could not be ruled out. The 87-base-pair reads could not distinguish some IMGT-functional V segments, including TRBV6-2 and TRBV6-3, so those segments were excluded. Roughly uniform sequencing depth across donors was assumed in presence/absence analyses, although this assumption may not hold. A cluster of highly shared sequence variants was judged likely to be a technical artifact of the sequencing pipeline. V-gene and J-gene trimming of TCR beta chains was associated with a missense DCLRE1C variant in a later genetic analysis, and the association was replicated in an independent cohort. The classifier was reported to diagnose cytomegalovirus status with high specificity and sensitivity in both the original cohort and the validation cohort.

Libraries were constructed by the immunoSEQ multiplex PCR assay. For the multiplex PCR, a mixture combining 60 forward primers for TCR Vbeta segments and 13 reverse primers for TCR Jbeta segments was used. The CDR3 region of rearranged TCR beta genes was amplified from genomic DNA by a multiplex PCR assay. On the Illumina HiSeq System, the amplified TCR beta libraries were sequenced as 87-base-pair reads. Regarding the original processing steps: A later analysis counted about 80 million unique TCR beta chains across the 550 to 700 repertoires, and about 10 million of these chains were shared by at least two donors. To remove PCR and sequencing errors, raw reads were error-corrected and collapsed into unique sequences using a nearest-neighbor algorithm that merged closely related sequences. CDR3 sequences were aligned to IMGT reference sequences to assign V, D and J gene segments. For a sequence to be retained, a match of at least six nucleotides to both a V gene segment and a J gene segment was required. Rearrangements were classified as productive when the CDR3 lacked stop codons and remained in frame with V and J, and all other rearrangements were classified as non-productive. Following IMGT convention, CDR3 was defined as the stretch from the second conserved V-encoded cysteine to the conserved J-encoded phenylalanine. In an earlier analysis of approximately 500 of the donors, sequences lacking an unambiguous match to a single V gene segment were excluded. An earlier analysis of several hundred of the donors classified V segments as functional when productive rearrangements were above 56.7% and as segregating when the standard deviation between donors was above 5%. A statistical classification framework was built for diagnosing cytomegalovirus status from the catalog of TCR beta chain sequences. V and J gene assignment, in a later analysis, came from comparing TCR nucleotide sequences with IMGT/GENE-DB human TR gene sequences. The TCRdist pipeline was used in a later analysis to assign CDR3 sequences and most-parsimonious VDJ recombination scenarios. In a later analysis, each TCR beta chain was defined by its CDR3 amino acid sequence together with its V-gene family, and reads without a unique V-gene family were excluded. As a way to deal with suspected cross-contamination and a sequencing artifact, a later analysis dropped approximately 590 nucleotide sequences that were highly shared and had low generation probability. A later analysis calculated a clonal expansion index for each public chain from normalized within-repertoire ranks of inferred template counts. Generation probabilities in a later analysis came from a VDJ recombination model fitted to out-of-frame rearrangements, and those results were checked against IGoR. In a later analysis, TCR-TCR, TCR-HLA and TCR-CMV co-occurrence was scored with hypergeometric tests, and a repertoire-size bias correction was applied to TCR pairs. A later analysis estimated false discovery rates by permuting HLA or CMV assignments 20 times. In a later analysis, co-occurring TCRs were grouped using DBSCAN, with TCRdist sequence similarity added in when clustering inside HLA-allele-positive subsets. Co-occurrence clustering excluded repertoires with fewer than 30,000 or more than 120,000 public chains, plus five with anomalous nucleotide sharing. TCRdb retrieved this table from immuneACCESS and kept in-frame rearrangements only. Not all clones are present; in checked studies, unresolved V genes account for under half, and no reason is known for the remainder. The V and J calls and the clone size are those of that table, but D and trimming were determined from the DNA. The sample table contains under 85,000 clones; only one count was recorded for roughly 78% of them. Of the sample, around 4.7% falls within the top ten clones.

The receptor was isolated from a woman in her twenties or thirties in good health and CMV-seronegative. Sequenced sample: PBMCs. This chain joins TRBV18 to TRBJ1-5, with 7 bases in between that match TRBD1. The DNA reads TGTGCCAGCTCGGACACAGGGGCGCCGTTGAGCAATCAGCCCCAGCATTTT. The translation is CASSDTGAPLSNQPQHF.